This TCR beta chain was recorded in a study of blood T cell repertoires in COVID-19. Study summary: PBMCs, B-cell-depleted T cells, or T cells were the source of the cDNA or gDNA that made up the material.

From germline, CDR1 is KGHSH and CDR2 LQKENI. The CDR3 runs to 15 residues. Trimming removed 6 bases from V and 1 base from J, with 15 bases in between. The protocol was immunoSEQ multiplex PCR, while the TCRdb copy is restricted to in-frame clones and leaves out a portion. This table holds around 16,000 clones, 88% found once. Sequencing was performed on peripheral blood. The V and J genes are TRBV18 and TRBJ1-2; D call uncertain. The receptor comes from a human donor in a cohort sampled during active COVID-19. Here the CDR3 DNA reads TGTGCCAGCTCGCAAGACATATTATATAACTATGGCTACACCTTC. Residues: CASSQDILYNYGYTF.